The 9 T cell receptor beta chains given below trace back to one sample, sequenced in a study of T cell responses to AZD1222 COVID-19 vaccine. Sequencing was performed with immunoSEQ multiplex PCR; in TCRdb, only in-frame clones are kept and a portion is missing. The sample yields 89,000 or so clones, roughly 90% seen once. Sequenced here: peripheral blood, sampled 28 days after the second AZD1222 dose. The receptors come from an adult who received the AZD1222 COVID-19 vaccine.

The chain recombines TRBV29-1 with TRBJ2-7; D perhaps matches TRBD1 (5 bases). The length of the CDR3 is 11 residues. The germline V gene has CDR1 SQVTM and CDR2 ANQGSEA. V lost 7 bases and J 7 bases, leaving 14 bases between the germline ends. In DNA form, the CDR3 reads TGCAGCGCCGGCCCCAGGGATGAGCAGTACTTC. It codes for CSAGPRDEQYF.

The CDR3: CASSSGLAAGNYEQYF. CDR3 DNA: TGTGCCAGCAGCTCGGGACTAGCGGCAGGAAACTACGAGCAGTACTTC. This chain uses TRBV28 with TRBJ2-7; 11 bases line up with TRBD2. V lost 6 bases and J lost 3; bases outside the gene matches: 10. This CDR3 region has 16 residues. Germline CDR1 MDHEN, CDR2 SYDVKM.

Of note for this clone: Other nucleotide sequences from this sample produce the same CDR3. The chain has TRBV6-5 and TRBJ2-7, with D maybe TRBD1 (6 bases). The CDR3 has 14 residues. Trimming removed 2 bases from V and 3 bases from J, with 11 bases in between. Germline V gives CDR1 MNHEY, CDR2 SVGAGI. In nucleotides, the CDR3 is TGTGCCAGCAGTTACCGGGCAGGGGTCTACGAGCAGTACTTC. Protein: CASSYRAGVYEQYF.

The chain carries TRBV2 and TRBJ2-7; D remains unclear. The germline V and J ends were trimmed by 1 base and 4 bases, with 2 bases remaining between them. The CDR3 is 11 residues long. The germline V gene has CDR1 SNHLY and CDR2 FYNNEI. As DNA, the CDR3 is TGTGCCAGCAGTGAAGGATACGAGCAGTACTTC. It yields the protein CASSEGYEQYF.

The rearrangement links TRBV20-1 to TRBJ1-5; D not resolved. The CDR3 length is 12 residues. Trimming left V 3 bases short and J 5 bases short, with 8 bases between. The germline CDR1 and CDR2 sequences are DFQATT and SNEGSKA (reference sequence). CDR3 region: CSASSIHQPQHF. CDR3 bases: TGCAGTGCTAGTTCCATCCATCAGCCCCAGCATTTT.

The V and J genes are TRBV28 and TRBJ1-2; 7 bases agree with TRBD1. This CDR3 comprises 16 residues. The V segment lost 2 bases and the J segment 5 bases; nucleotides outside the gene matches: 11. Germline V gene sequence: CDR1 MDHEN, CDR2 SYDVKM. The CDR3 loop is CASSLTRTGVEYGYTF. The DNA for the CDR3 is TGTGCCAGCAGTTTAACCCGGACAGGAGTGGAGTATGGCTACACCTTC.

This chain links TRBV2 with TRBJ1-5; tentative D call: TRBD1 (5 bases). CDR1 SNHLY and CDR2 FYNNEI come from the germline V gene. The CDR3 is made up of 13 amino acids. V was trimmed by 7 bases and J by 7 bases, leaving 14 bases between them. The chain's CDR3 is CASTKGREQPQHF. DNA of the CDR3: TGTGCCAGCACTAAGGGGAGGGAGCAGCCCCAGCATTTT.

The rearrangement uses TRBV7-9 and TRBJ1-1; TRBD1 aligns across 7 bases. CDR3 length: 17 amino acids. The ends lost 7 bases at V and 0 bases at J; junction bases unmatched: 14. Germline values: CDR1 SEHNR, CDR2 FQNEAQ (reference sequence). The CDR3 here is CASNPAGTELMNTEAFF. The CDR3 bases are TGTGCCAGCAACCCGGCCGGGACAGAGCTCATGAACACTGAAGCTTTCTTT.

V is TRBV2 and J is TRBJ2-1; maybe TRBD1 (5 bases). The V end was cut by 5 bases, the J end by 1 base, with 12 bases between. Germline-derived CDR1 and CDR2 are SNHLY and FYNNEI. The CDR3 is 15 residues long. CDR3 region: CASSSRRQSYNEQFF. DNA of the CDR3: TGTGCCAGCAGTTCCCGGCGACAGTCCTACAATGAGCAGTTCTTC.